This TCR beta chain was recorded in a study of Graves' ophthalmopathy and Graves' hyperthyroidism (dated by TCRdb to the late 2010s). General notes on the study: Peripheral blood was collected at initial diagnosis, prior to any treatment. TCR beta repertoire signatures were used to distinguish Graves' ophthalmopathy from Graves' hyperthyroidism and to predict progression to ophthalmopathy. In total, 135 blood samples were TCR-sequenced: fewer than 50 ophthalmopathy, approximately 75 hyperthyroidism and approximately 17 hyperthyroidism-to-ophthalmopathy patients. To explore V-J signatures distinguishing ophthalmopathy from hyperthyroidism, a discovery set of roughly 100 patients (about 43 ophthalmopathy, 57 stable hyperthyroidism) was enrolled. An independent validation cohort was composed of roughly 18 hyperthyroidism patients and around 15 patients who later progressed from hyperthyroidism to ophthalmopathy. In five or six hyperthyroidism patients, the T-cell repertoire of thyroid tissue was compared with the T-cell repertoire of blood. Following sampling, methimazole starting at 30 mg daily was administered to hyperthyroidism patients, and high-dose intravenous methylprednisolone was administered to ophthalmopathy patients. The approximately 90 discovery patients were randomly split 7:3 into training and test sets.

Hyperthyroidism was defined as stable when no progression to ophthalmopathy occurred within 18 months of follow-up. Hyperthyroidism patients were newly diagnosed, with disease duration under 2 months, and aged 18 to 65 years. Patients with other autoimmune diseases, uncontrolled infections, pregnancy or lactation were excluded from the study. Clinical symptoms, serum thyroxine, TRAb, thyroid ultrasound and orbital computed tomography were used for diagnosis. PBMCs were isolated from more than 9 ml of fresh peripheral blood by Ficoll-Paque density gradient centrifugation. Trizol reagent was used to extract the total RNA, and its quality was then checked on an Agilent 2100 Bioanalyzer. CDR3 length: 16 amino acids, cysteine to phenylalanine. The kept DNA is CDR3 alone, 48 bases in frame from the first base. CDR1 is given as KGHSH and CDR2 as LQKENI, both from the germline V gene. Germline trimming amounts to 0 bases on V and 2 bases on J, with 1 as the count of junction bases outside the gene matches.

TCR beta CDR3 regions were amplified from RNA transcripts for repertoire sequencing. The first round was an RT-PCR using HTBI primers with the Qiagen OneStep RT-PCR kit, and this first round was followed by a second-round multiplex PCR, then size selection and purification. Libraries were sequenced paired-end with 100 bp reads on an Illumina HiSeq2000. The source study handled its data this way. SOAPnuke was used to process the reads, throwing out any read that had adapters, had uncalled bases, had a mean Phred below 15, or lacked an exact constant-primer or identifier match. High-quality paired reads were merged with COPE v1.2.5. Unique nucleotide sequences were defined as clonotypes and aligned to IMGT TRB V, D and J references using MiTCR v1.1. Analysis was restricted to V-J combinations with a frequency above 0.0001, which covered roughly 99% of repertoires. A TCR clonal expansion and chaos score per V-J combination was defined as the ratio of F50 clonal expansion to chaos observed in the TCRdist matrix. Features were reduced by Welch's t-statistics and random forest to approximately 13 V-J combinations, which fed a naive Bayes classifier. The similarity between thyroid and blood repertoires was quantified using the Morisita-Horn index. Using fastp at Q25 and MiXCR, TCRdb reprocessed the public reads and kept productive beta chains. Entries are consolidated by CDR3 protein sequence, retaining the most common genes and DNA. These V and J calls derive from TCRdb rather than the authors' analysis. This sample gives 350,000 to 450,000 distinct CDR3 sequences in total; 21% of them show up just once. Clones ranked in the top ten supply 2.5% to 3% of the sample.

This clonotype appeared many times. It has no known antigen specificity. Nothing much larger sits one base from this clone, and base qualities are not available. Overall study outcomes, separate from this receptor: In validation, the model predicted ophthalmopathy progression with 55% to 71% sensitivity and approximately 75% specificity; approximately 12 predicted patients were CT-confirmed with GO in a median of around 6 months. Most expanded thyroid clonotypes with a frequency above 0.001 also appeared in blood, which suggests that blood repertoires may reflect the immune response in the thyroid. In cross-validation, the 13-signature model distinguished ophthalmopathy from stable hyperthyroidism with nearly 90% sensitivity and about 81% specificity, while in the test set the corresponding values were about 80% and 75%. Sample size was not predetermined statistically, and investigators were not blinded to group allocation.

The chain couples TRBV18 to TRBJ2-2; 9 central nucleotides agree with TRBD1. Material for sequencing was peripheral blood. The receptor comes from a woman younger than 35 with stable Graves' hyperthyroidism. Donor details come from another sample of the same person, matched by shared clones. DNA sequence: TGTGCCAGCTCACCACCGGGACAGGGTAACACCGGGGAGCTGTTTTTT. It specifies CASSPPGQGNTGELFF.